These T cell receptor beta chains were read from a single sample in a study of shared clonotypes between healthy human individuals. Produced via immunoSEQ multiplex PCR; TCRdb's table is partial and in-frame only. The top ten hold around 0.38% of the sample, which has roughly 2.2 million clones, less than 95% seen once. The sample was naive CD4+ T cells from PBMCs. Source of these receptors: a man aged 18 to 30 in good health. Some clones in this sample may be carry-over from other donors' samples. The CDR3 runs from the conserved cysteine through the conserved F or W.

cdr3_aa,v_call,j_call
CASSPGLYEQYF,TRBV18,TRBJ2-7
CASSPDRDTQYF,TRBV18,TRBJ2-3
CASSLAWETQYF,TRBV5-8,TRBJ2-5
CASSLSNTEAFF,TRBV28,TRBJ1-1
CASSDKMGGETQYF,TRBV2,TRBJ2-5
CASSPAGRTYTGELFF,TRBV5-4,TRBJ2-2
CASSPLDRSGYTF,TRBV18,TRBJ1-2
CASSRPKTGTSGNTIYF,TRBV7-9,TRBJ1-3
CASSTGTAAGELFF,TRBV5-4,TRBJ2-2
CASSAGQSETQYF,TRBV7-3,TRBJ2-5
CASSVGTGANQPQHF,TRBV18,TRBJ1-5
CASSYSRRFTDTQYF,TRBV6-5,TRBJ2-3
CASSYSRNTEAFF,TRBV6-6,TRBJ1-1
CASRATGISSYEQYF,TRBV4-1,TRBJ2-7
CASTQGQGGYGYTF,TRBV2,TRBJ1-2
CASSLSSGRLNEQFF,TRBV28,TRBJ2-1
CASSRWGADTEAFF,TRBV5-1,TRBJ1-1
CASGLQAGGPDTQYF,TRBV6-4,TRBJ2-3
CASSEGPPGNNQPQHF,TRBV2,TRBJ1-5
CASSFPTGHQPQHF,TRBV11-2,TRBJ1-5
CASSSLGLAEDPWVF,TRBV7-2,TRBJ2-1
CASSLEQGLGYTF,TRBV5-1,TRBJ1-2
CASRQLSYEQYF,TRBV28,TRBJ2-7
CASSFDRAAGYTF,TRBV5-1,TRBJ1-2
CASSSTRGRTEAFF,TRBV13,TRBJ1-1
CASSQLGTAVGDTQYF,TRBV18,TRBJ2-3
CASSSDRGRTEAFF,TRBV5-1,TRBJ1-1
CASSPRVVGRGTDTQYF,TRBV7-2,TRBJ2-3
CASSIGYNEQFF,TRBV28,TRBJ2-1
CATLTGWYEQYF,TRBV28,NA
CAWARGSSYNEQFF,TRBV30,TRBJ2-1
CASSLSREGGTGELFF,TRBV11-3,TRBJ2-2
CASSRQGNTEAFF,TRBV18,TRBJ1-1
CASSSGQVAEKLFF,TRBV5-1,TRBJ1-4
CASSSPSGTAPYEQYF,TRBV6-5,TRBJ2-7
CASSPPTDRGRGEQYF,TRBV18,TRBJ2-7
CASSLINRRPDLYGYTF,TRBV5-4,TRBJ1-2
CASYGAFEQYF,TRBV6-5,TRBJ2-7
CASSIAGGSYNEQFF,TRBV11-2,TRBJ2-1
CASRDPGQETEQYF,TRBV19,TRBJ2-7
CASSSPATRYEQYF,TRBV28,TRBJ2-7
CASSFSTGRIETQYF,TRBV6-1,TRBJ2-5
CSVIRGRNTGELFF,TRBV29-1,TRBJ2-2
CASSYQGSGAVDTQYF,TRBV6-5,TRBJ2-3
CASYGRGLRTEAFF,TRBV28,TRBJ1-1
CASSTGTSNRLTDTQYF,TRBV5-1,TRBJ2-3
CASGAKGGVNYEQYF,TRBV27,TRBJ2-7
CASREDRGNEQYF,TRBV5-1,TRBJ2-7
CASSFLTGEQYF,TRBV7-9,TRBJ2-7
CASSQDRVRGAAQETQYF,TRBV4-2,TRBJ2-5
CASSRQLQGTYEQYF,TRBV6-5,TRBJ2-7
CSAKAGLPYEQYF,TRBV29-1,TRBJ2-7
CASSLNGYEQYF,TRBV7-3,TRBJ2-7
CASSLTGAPNTEAFF,TRBV2,TRBJ1-1
CASSDRGLASYEQYF,TRBV6-1,TRBJ2-7